What follows are 23 T cell receptor beta chains derived from one specimen sequenced in a study of shared clonotypes between healthy human individuals. Clones were sequenced by immunoSEQ multiplex PCR, and TCRdb holds only the in-frame ones, with some missing. The sample yields roughly 2.5 million clones, roughly 92% seen once. Sequencing was done on a sample of naive CD4+ T cells sorted from blood. Subset indicated: CD45RA+ positively selected. All receptors derive from a man in his late teens or twenties in good health.

The chain couples TRBV28 to TRBJ1-2; 10 bases are shared with TRBD1. Trimming removed 7 bases from V and 5 bases from J; junction bases left unmatched: 7. The germline V gene encodes CDR1 MDHEN and CDR2 SYDVKM. The CDR3 consists of 14 residues. In DNA form, the CDR3 reads TGTGCCAGCAATCGACAGGGGGCTGAATATGGCTACACCTTC. Encoded protein: CASNRQGAEYGYTF.

The chain has TRBV7-9 and TRBJ1-4, with no clear D. V was pared by 1 base and J by 0 bases, with 18 bases between. The CDR3 has 19 amino acids. Germline V CDR1 and CDR2: SEHNR, FQNEAQ (reference sequence). In DNA, the CDR3 is TGTGCCAGCAGCTTAGGGGTGGCATTTCCGCCTTCAACTAATGAAAAACTGTTTTTT. Residues: CASSLGVAFPPSTNEKLFF.

The gene calls are TRBV7-2 and TRBJ2-5; 9 positions match TRBD1. The ends lost 5 bases at V and 0 bases at J; junction bases unmatched: 4. Germline values: CDR1 SGHTA, CDR2 FQGNSA. The CDR3 has 15 amino acids. As DNA, the CDR3 is TGTGCCAGCAGCACAGGGGGCTGGTACCAAGAGACCCAGTACTTC. Amino acid sequence: CASSTGGWYQETQYF.

This rearrangement joins TRBV10-3 to TRBJ2-7; 8 nucleotides match TRBD1. After removal of 2 bases from V and 1 base from J, the junction contained 7 bases not matched to a gene. The germline gives CDR1 ENHRY, CDR2 SYGVKD. The length of the CDR3 is 16 residues. The DNA for the CDR3 is TGTGCCATCAGTGAGGGTCAGGGGGCTGGGTCCTACGAGCAGTACTTC. This sequence encodes CAISEGQGAGSYEQYF.

This chain joins TRBV7-2 and TRBJ2-5, with D perhaps assigned TRBD1 or TRBD2 (5 bases each). The tail of the sequence fits TRBJ2-7 better, so the J call may be wrong. CDR1 SGHTA and CDR2 FQGNSA come from the germline V gene. This CDR3 contains 14 residues. CDR3 sequence: CASSLRDAYGEQYF. In DNA form, the CDR3 reads TGTGCCAGCAGCTTAAGGGACGCCTACGGCGAGCAGTACTTC.

The V gene is TRBV9, the J gene TRBJ2-5, with a tentative D call TRBD2 (6 bases). Germline-derived CDR1 and CDR2 are SGDLS and YYNGEE. Trimming took 3 bases from V and 3 from J, leaving 12 bases between them. The CDR3 runs to 14 residues. For the CDR3, the DNA is TGTGCCAGCAGCGCCGGGAGCGGTGAAGAGACCCAGTACTTC. This translates into CASSAGSGEETQYF.

The V call is TRBV7-8, the J call TRBJ2-3; TRBD2 matches 7 bases. Per the germline V gene, CDR1 is SGHVS and CDR2 is FQNEAQ. The CDR3 runs to 20 residues. Trimming removed 1 base from V and 0 bases from J; junction bases left unmatched: 16. The CDR3 DNA is TGTGCCAGCAGCTTAGACAGCCCAAGCCTACTAGCGCTTAGCACAGATACGCAGTATTTT. It yields the protein CASSLDSPSLLALSTDTQYF.

This clone was seen once. This rearrangement joins TRBV7-3 to TRBJ1-6; no firm D call. Germline V gene sequence: CDR1 SGHTA, CDR2 FQGTGA. Trimming took off 5 bases at V and 7 bases at J, with 15 bases between the two ends. The CDR3 is 15 amino acids. In DNA, the CDR3 is TGTGCCAGCAGCATAGGGCCAGGAGAGAATTCACCCCTCCACTTT. This codes for CASSIGPGENSPLHF. The variable domain in full, completed from reference TRBV7-3 and TRBJ1-6, reads GAGVSQTPSNKVTEKGKYVELRCDPISGHTALYWYRQSLGQGPEFLIYFQGTGAADDSGLPNDRFFAVRPEGSVSTLKIQRTERGDSAVYLCASSIGPGENSPLHFGNGTRLTVT.

The chain is built from TRBV5-1 and TRBJ2-7; 8 bases are a match to TRBD1. The V segment lost 4 bases and the J segment 4 bases; nucleotides outside the gene matches: 7. The CDR3 loop spans 14 amino acids. CDR1 is SGHRS and CDR2 is YFSETQ in the germline V gene. CDR3 amino acids: CASSQTGVLYEQYF. In nucleotides, the CDR3 is TGCGCCAGCAGCCAGACAGGGGTCCTGTACGAGCAGTACTTC.

V and J are TRBV6-1 and TRBJ1-1; D uncertain. The CDR3 spans 14 residues. Germline V gene lookup returns CDR1 MNHNS and CDR2 SASEGT. The germline V and J ends were trimmed by 3 bases and 5 bases, with 13 bases remaining between them. CDR3 DNA sequence: TGTGCCAGCAGTGACCAACCCGGAGGGACTGAAGCTTTCTTT. Encoded protein: CASSDQPGGTEAFF.

This clone was counted once. The CDR3 here is CSVGRGYTEAFF. CDR3 in DNA: TGCAGCGTTGGGCGAGGGTACACTGAAGCTTTCTTT. The chain couples TRBV29-1 to TRBJ1-1; unclear D gene. The CDR3 extends over 12 amino acids. The germline V and J ends were trimmed by 4 bases and 3 bases, with 9 bases remaining between them. Germline V CDR1 and CDR2: SQVTM, ANQGSEA.

Of note for this clone: Other DNA variants within this sample encode the same CDR3. The J gene is TRBJ1-1, the V gene TRBV6-5, with D unresolved. Deletions cut 6 bases from V and 5 bases from J, with 7 bases between. The germline V gene encodes CDR1 MNHEY and CDR2 SVGAGI. The length of the CDR3 is 11 residues. The CDR3 sequence is CASSHGTEAFF. DNA for the CDR3: TGTGCCAGCAGCCACGGGACTGAAGCTTTCTTT.

The V and J genes are TRBV5-1 and TRBJ1-1, with a tentative D call TRBD1 (6 bases). V lost 4 bases and J 4 bases, leaving 14 bases between the germline ends. The germline V gene has CDR1 SGHRS and CDR2 YFSETQ. CDR3 size: 14 residues. The CDR3 protein is CASSQQGGATEAFF. The CDR3 DNA reads TGCGCCAGCAGCCAACAGGGTGGGGCCACTGAAGCTTTCTTT. Full variable domain (remainder filled in from reference TRBV5-1 and TRBJ1-1): KAGVTQTPRYLIKTRGQQVTLSCSPISGHRSVSWYQQTPGQGLQFLFEYFSETQRNKGNFPGRFSGRQFSNSRSEMNVSTLELGDSALYLCASSQQGGATEAFFGQGTRLTVV.

This chain joins TRBV10-3 and TRBJ2-7; weak D call: TRBD2 (5 bases). The CDR3 is 15 residues long. Germline lookup yields CDR1 ENHRY and CDR2 SYGVKD. Trimming pared 2 bases from V and 3 bases from J, leaving 14 bases between. CDR3 sequence (DNA): TGTGCCATCAGTGAGGCGGGCCTCACGGGCTACGAGCAGTACTTC. It codes for CAISEAGLTGYEQYF.

The rearrangement uses TRBV30 and TRBJ2-7; the D gene is possibly TRBD1 (6 bases). Between the trimmed V and J ends, which lost 4 bases and 6 bases, there was a span of 19 bases. Germline V gene lookup returns CDR1 GTSNPN and CDR2 SVGIG (reference sequence). The CDR3 has 14 amino acids. The CDR3 DNA is TGTGCCTGGACAAAGGGGGATACGAGAGGCGAGCAGTACTTC. Protein product: CAWTKGDTRGEQYF.

The V gene is TRBV28, the J gene TRBJ2-4; D is unresolved. This CDR3 is 15 amino acids long. The V end lost 7 bases, the J end lost 0 bases, and 13 bases lay between the germline ends. Germline CDR1 reads MDHEN; CDR2 reads SYDVKM. The CDR3 is CASTPGSIAKNIQYF. Written as DNA, the CDR3 is TGTGCCAGCACCCCGGGTTCGATAGCCAAAAACATTCAGTACTTC.

V is TRBV19 and J is TRBJ1-5, with D perhaps TRBD1 (5 bases). CDR3 length: 13 amino acids. Trimming took 3 bases from V and 8 from J, leaving 11 bases between them. Germline loops: CDR1 LNHDA, CDR2 SQIVND (reference sequence). The CDR3 protein is CASSMAGTEPQHF. CDR3 DNA sequence: TGTGCCAGTAGTATGGCAGGGACGGAGCCCCAGCATTTT.

V is TRBV29-1 and J is TRBJ1-5, with D unresolved. This CDR3 comprises 9 residues. V was clipped by 4 bases and J by 9 bases, with 4 bases between them. Germline V gives CDR1 SQVTM, CDR2 ANQGSEA. For the CDR3, the DNA is TGCAGCGTTGCTCCGCCCCAGCATTTT. It specifies CSVAPPQHF.

This clone is a singleton in its sample. The chain links TRBV6-1 to TRBJ2-3; tentatively, D is TRBD1 (5 bases). Per germline, CDR1 MNHNS and CDR2 SASEGT. The CDR3 runs to 18 residues. V was trimmed by 4 bases and J by 4 bases, leaving 24 bases between them. CDR3 amino acids: CASSVTVNLGLTSDTQYF. CDR3 nucleotides: TGTGCCAGCAGTGTGACAGTGAATCTCGGTCTCACGTCAGATACGCAGTATTTT.

Details on this clone: Other DNA sequences in this sample translate to the same CDR3. The chain combines TRBV5-1 with TRBJ2-7; 8 bases match TRBD1. The CDR3 length is 15 residues. The V and J ends lost 0 bases and 5 bases, in that order; junction bases with no gene match: 7. CDR1 is SGHRS and CDR2 is YFSETQ in the germline V gene. CDR3 sequence reads: CASSLEGQGGNEQYF. CDR3 DNA sequence: TGCGCCAGCAGCTTGGAAGGACAGGGAGGTAACGAGCAGTACTTC.

This clone appeared a single time. The rearrangement joins TRBV2 to TRBJ2-7; tentatively, D is TRBD1 (6 bases). V lost 11 bases and J lost 2, with 19 bases in between. CDR1 and CDR2 (germline): SNHLY, FYNNEI. The CDR3 runs 14 residues. The CDR3 DNA is TGTGCCGTTAAGGGGGACACGACAACCTACGAGCAGTACTTC. Its translation is CAVKGDTTTYEQYF.

The chain couples TRBV21-1 to TRBJ1-1; TRBD1, the D gene given by the table, was not confirmed from the DNA. TRBV21-1 is described as a pseudogene. This CDR3 region has 14 residues. The CDR3 DNA is TGTGCCATTAATACAAGGGGGTCGGGAACTGAAGCTTTCTTT. It encodes CAINTRGSGTEAFF.

The chain carries TRBV18 and TRBJ1-4; 10 bases are a match to TRBD1. The CDR3 runs 14 residues. CDR1 is KGHSH and CDR2 is LQKENI in the germline V gene. Trimming removed 3 bases from V and 5 bases from J; junction bases left unmatched: 0. CDR3 coding DNA: TGTGCCAGCTCACCGACAGGGGGCAATGAAAAACTGTTTTTT. This gives the protein CASSPTGGNEKLFF.